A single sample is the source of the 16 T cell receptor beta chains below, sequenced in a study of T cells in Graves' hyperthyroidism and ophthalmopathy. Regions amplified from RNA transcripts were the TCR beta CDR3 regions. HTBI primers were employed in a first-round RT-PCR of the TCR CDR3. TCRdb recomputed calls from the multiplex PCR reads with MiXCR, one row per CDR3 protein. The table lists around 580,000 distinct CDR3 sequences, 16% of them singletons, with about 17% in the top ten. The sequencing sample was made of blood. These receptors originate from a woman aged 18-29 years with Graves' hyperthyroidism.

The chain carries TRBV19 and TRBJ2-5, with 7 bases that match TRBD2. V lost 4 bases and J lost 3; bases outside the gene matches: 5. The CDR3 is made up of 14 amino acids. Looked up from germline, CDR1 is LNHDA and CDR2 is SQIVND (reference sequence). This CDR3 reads CASSRLRGEETQYF. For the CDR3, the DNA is TGTGCCAGTAGTAGGTTACGGGGGGAAGAGACCCAGTACTTC.

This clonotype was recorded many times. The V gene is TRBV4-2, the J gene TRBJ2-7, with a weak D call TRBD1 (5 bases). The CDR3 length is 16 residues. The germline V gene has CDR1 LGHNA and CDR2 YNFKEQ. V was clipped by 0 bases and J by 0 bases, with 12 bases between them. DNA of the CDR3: TGTGCCAGCAGCCAAGAAGGGGTTGGGGACTCCTACGAGCAGTACTTC. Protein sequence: CASSQEGVGDSYEQYF.

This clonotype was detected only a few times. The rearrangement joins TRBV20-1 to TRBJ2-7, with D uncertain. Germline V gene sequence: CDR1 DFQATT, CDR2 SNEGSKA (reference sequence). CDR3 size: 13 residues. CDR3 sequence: CSVEDSASYEQYF. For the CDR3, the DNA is TGCAGCGTTGAAGATTCGGCCTCCTACGAGCAGTACTTC.

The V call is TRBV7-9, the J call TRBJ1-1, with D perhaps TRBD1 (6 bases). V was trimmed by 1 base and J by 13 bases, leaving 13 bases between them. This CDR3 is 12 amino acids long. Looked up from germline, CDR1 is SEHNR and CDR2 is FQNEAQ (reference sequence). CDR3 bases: TGTGCCAGCAGCTTAGTGGGGGCTCCCATTTTCTTT. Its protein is CASSLVGAPIFF.

The CDR3: CASSPTGDHYEQYF. CDR3 coding DNA: TGTGCCAGCAGTCCGACAGGAGATCACTACGAGCAGTACTTC. This chain connects TRBV27 to TRBJ2-7; D is perhaps TRBD1 (6 bases). V was shortened by 5 bases and J by 3 bases, with 14 bases between the two germline ends. Germline V lookup: CDR1 MNHEY, CDR2 SMNVEV (reference sequence). The CDR3 length is 14 residues.

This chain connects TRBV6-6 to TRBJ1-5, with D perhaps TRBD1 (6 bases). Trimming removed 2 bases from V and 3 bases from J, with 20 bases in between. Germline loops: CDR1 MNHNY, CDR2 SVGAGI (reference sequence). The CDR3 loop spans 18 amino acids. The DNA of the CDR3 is TGTGCCAGCAGTTACGAGGATCGAACAGGGAAATTCAATCAGCCCCAGCATTTT. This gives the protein CASSYEDRTGKFNQPQHF.

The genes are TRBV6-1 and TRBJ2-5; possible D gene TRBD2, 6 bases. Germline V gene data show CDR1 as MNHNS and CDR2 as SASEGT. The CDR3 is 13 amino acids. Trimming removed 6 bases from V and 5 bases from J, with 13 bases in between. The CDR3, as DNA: TGTGCCAGCAGGGAGGGGCCTATGGAGACCCAGTACTTC. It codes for CASREGPMETQYF.

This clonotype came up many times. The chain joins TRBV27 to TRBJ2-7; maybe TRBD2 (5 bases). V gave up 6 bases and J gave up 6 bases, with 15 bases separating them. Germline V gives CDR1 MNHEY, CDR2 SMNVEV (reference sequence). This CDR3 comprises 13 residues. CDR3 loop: CASSPNRESEQYF. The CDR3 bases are TGTGCCAGCAGCCCGAATAGGGAGTCCGAGCAGTACTTC.

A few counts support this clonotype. The CDR3 reads CASSELGARETQYF. The CDR3 nucleotides are TGTGCCAGCAGTGAATTAGGGGCGCGGGAGACCCAGTACTTC. V is TRBV6-1 and J is TRBJ2-5, with D possibly being TRBD1 (5 bases). Trimming stripped 2 bases from V and 5 bases from J, with 12 bases between. CDR3 length equals 14 residues. Germline V CDR1 and CDR2: MNHNS, SASEGT.

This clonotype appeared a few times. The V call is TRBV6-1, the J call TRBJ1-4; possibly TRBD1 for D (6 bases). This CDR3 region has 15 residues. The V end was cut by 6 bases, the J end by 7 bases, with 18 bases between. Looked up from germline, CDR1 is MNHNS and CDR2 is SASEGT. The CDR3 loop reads CASRIQGLVGEKLFF. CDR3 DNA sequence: TGTGCCAGCAGGATACAGGGCTTAGTCGGTGAAAAACTGTTTTTT.

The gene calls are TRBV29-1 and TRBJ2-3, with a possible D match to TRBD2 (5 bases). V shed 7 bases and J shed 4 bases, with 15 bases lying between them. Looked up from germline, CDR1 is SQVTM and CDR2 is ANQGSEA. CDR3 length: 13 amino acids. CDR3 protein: CSADRTGADTQYF. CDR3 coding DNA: TGCAGCGCGGATAGGACTGGCGCAGATACGCAGTATTTT.

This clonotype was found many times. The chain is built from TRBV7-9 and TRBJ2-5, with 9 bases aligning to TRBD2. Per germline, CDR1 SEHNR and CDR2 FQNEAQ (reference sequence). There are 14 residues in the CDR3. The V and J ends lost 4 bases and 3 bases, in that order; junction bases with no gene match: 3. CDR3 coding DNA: TGTGCCAGCAGCTCCGGGACTAGCAAAGAGACCCAGTACTTC. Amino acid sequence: CASSSGTSKETQYF.

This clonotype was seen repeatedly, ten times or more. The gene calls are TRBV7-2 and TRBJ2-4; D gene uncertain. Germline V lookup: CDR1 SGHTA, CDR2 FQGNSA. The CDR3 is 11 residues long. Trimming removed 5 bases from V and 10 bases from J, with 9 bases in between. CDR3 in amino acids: CASSDSLIQYF. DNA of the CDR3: TGTGCCAGCAGCGATTCGTTAATTCAGTACTTC.

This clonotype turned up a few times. CDR3 in amino acids: CATSSGGQEVEQYF. In DNA form, the CDR3 reads TGTGCCACCAGCAGCGGGGGCCAGGAAGTCGAGCAGTACTTC. The rearrangement uses TRBV15 and TRBJ2-7; possibly TRBD1 or TRBD2 for D (6 bases each). The CDR3 sequence is 14 residues long. Germline-derived CDR1 and CDR2 are LNHNV and YYDKDF (reference sequence). Trimming took off 3 bases at V and 6 bases at J, with 15 bases between the two ends.

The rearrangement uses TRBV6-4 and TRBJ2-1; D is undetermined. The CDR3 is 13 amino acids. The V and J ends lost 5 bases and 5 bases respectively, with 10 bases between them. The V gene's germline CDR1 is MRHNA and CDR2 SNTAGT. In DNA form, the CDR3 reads TGTGCCAGCAGTTTTTCACGGAACAATGAGCAGTTCTTC. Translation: CASSFSRNNEQFF.

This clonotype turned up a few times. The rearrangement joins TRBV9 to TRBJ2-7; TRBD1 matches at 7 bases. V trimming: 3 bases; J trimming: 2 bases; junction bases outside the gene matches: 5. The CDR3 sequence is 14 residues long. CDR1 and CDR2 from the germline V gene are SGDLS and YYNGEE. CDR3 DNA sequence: TGTGCCAGCAGCGAGGGACAGCTTGCCTACGAGCAGTACTTC. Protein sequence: CASSEGQLAYEQYF.